This T cell receptor (beta chain) emerged from a study of OX40 agonist ivuxolimab in advanced cancers. Findings of the study overall: There was clonal expansion of CD4+ and CD8+ blood T cells by week 6 at 0.1 to 3.0 mg/kg. Partial responders receiving 0.1-3.0 mg/kg showed among the lowest clonal expansion.

Only in-frame clones appear in the TCRdb table, and some are missing; sequencing was by immunoSEQ multiplex PCR. This table holds some 100,000 clones, around four fifths found once. Worth noting for this clone: Its antigen is not known.

The germline V gene has CDR1 GTSNPN and CDR2 SVGIG (reference sequence). This CDR3 has 13 residues. V lost 4 bases to trimming and J lost 2 bases, with 11 bases between them. The V call is TRBV30, the J call TRBJ1-2, with D unresolved. The sequences come from CD4+ or CD8+ T cells sorted from blood, collected in a trial of the OX40 agonist ivuxolimab. The origin of this receptor is an adult with an advanced solid tumor such as melanoma, head and neck, liver or kidney cancer. As DNA, the CDR3 is TGTGCCTGGACCATTGAGGCAAACTATGGCTACACCTTC. Translation gives CAWTIEANYGYTF.